This TCR beta chain was identified during a study of cytomegalovirus exposure and HLA in healthy donors. Study findings and constraints: Researchers counted 180 or so TCR beta chains as cytomegalovirus-associated.

In regard to this clone: The antigen is undetermined.

The PCR ran on 60 Vbeta and 13 Jbeta primers. The assay was immunoSEQ multiplex PCR, and TCRdb's table has in-frame clones only and misses some. The sample comprises about 120,000 clones, around 83% of which are singletons, and approximately 1% rests with the top ten. Sequences were obtained from PBMCs. The clonotype originates from a human donor in good health.

The CDR3 sequence: CASSSTGYEQYF. CDR3 coding DNA: TGCGCCAGCAGCTCGACGGGGTACGAGCAGTACTTC. The chain combines TRBV5-1 with TRBJ2-7, with D tentatively TRBD2 (5 bases). CDR1 and CDR2 (germline): SGHRS, YFSETQ. The length of the CDR3 is 12 residues. V was cut by 3 bases and J by 4 bases, with 8 bases left in between.